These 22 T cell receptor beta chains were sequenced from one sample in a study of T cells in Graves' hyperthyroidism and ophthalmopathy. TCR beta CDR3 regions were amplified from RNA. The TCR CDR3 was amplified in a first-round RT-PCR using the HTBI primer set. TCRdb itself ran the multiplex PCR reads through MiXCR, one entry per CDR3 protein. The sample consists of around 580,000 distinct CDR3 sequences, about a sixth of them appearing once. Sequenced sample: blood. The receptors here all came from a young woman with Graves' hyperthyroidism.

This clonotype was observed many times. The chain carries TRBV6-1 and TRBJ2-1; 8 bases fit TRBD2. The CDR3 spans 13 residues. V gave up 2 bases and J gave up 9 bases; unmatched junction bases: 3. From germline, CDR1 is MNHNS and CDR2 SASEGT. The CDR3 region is CASSEWSGSEQFF. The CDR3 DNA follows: TGTGCCAGCAGTGAATGGAGCGGGAGTGAGCAGTTCTTC.

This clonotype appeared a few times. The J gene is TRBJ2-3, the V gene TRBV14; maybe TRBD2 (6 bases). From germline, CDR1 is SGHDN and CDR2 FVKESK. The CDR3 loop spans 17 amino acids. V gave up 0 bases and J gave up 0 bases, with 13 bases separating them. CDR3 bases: TGTGCCAGCAGCCAAGAAATTTGGGGGACTAGCACAGATACGCAGTATTTT. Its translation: CASSQEIWGTSTDTQYF.

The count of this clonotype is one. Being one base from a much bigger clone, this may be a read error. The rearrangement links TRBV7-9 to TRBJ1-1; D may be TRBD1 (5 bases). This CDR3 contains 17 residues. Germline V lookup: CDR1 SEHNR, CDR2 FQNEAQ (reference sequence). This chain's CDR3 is CASSLVRQNPGDTEGFF. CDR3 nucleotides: TGTGCCAGCAGCTTAGTTCGACAGAACCCCGGCGATACTGAAGGTTTCTTT.

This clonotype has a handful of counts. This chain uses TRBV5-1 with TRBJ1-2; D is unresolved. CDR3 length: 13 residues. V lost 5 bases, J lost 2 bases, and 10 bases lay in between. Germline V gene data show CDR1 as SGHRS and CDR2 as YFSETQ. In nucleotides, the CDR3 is TGCGCCAGCAGTCAGGACCAGAACTATGGCTACACCTTC. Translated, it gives CASSQDQNYGYTF.

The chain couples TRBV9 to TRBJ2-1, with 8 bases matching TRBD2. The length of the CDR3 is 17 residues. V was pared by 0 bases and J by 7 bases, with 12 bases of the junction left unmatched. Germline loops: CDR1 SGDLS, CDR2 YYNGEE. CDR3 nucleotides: TGTGCCAGCAGCGTAGGCCCAGCGGGAGCCCTGTGGAATGAGCAGTTCTTC. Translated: CASSVGPAGALWNEQFF. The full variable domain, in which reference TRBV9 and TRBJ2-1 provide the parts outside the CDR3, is DSGVTQTPKHLITATGQRVTLRCSPRSGDLSVYWYQQSLDQGLQFLIQYYNGEERAKGNILERFSAQQFPDLHSELNLSSLELGDSALYFCASSVGPAGALWNEQFFGPGTRLTVL.

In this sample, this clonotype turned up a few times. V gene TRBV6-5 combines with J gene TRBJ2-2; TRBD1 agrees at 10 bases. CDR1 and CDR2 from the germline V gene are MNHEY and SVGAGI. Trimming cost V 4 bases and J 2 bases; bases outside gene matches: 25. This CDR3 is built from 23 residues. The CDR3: CASSSTSARDRGRKVFNTGELFF. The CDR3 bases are TGTGCCAGCAGTTCCACCTCCGCCCGCGACAGGGGGCGAAAGGTTTTTAACACCGGGGAGCTGTTTTTT.

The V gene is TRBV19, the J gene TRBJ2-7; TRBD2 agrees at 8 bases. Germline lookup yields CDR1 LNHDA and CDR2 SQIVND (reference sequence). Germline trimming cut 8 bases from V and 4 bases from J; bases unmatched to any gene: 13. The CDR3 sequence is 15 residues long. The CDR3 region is CASRYTQAGVYEQYF. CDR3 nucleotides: TGTGCCAGTCGCTACACCCAAGCGGGAGTTTACGAGCAGTACTTC.

The chain's CDR3 is CASSPLAGRRETQYF. DNA for the CDR3: TGTGCCAGCAGCCCCCTTGCGGGACGGCGGGAGACCCAGTACTTC. This chain links TRBV6-1 with TRBJ2-5, with D possibly TRBD2 on 6 matching bases. Trimming left V 6 bases short and J 5 bases short, with 19 bases between. Germline CDR1 is MNHNS and CDR2 is SASEGT. The CDR3 has 15 residues.

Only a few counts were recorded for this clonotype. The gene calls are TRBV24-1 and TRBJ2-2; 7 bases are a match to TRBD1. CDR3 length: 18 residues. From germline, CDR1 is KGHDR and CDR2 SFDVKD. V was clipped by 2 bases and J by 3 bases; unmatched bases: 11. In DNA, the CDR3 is TGTGCCACCAGTGATTCAAAATCCGGGACAGATTACACCGGGGAGCTGTTTTTT. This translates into CATSDSKSGTDYTGELFF.

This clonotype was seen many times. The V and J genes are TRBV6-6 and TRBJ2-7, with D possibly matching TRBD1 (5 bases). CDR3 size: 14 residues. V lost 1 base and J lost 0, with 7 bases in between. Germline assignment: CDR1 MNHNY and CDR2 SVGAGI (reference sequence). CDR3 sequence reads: CASSYYGASYEQYF. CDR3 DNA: TGTGCCAGCAGTTACTATGGGGCCTCCTACGAGCAGTACTTC.

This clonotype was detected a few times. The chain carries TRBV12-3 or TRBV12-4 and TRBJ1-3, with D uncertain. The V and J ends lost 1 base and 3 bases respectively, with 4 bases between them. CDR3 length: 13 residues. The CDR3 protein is CASSLVFGNTIYF. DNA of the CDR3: TGTGCCAGCAGTTTAGTGTTTGGAAACACCATATATTTT.

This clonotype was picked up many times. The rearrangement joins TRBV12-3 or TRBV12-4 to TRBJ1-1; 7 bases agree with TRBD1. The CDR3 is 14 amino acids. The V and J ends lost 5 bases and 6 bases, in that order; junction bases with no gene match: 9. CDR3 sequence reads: CASSQRQGEAEAFF. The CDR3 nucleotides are TGTGCCAGCAGTCAGAGACAGGGAGAGGCTGAAGCTTTCTTT.

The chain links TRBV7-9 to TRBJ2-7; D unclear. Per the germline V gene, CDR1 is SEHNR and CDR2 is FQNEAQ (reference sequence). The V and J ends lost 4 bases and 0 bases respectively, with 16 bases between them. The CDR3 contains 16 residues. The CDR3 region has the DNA TGTGCCAGCAGCTCCGCCCGGAAACGACACTCCTACGAGCAGTACTTC. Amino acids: CASSSARKRHSYEQYF.

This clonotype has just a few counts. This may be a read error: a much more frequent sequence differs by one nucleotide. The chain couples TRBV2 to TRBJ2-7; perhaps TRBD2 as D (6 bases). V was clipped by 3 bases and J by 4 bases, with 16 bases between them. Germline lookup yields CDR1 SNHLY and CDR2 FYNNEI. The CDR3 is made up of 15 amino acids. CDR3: CASSEGGPPAYEQYF. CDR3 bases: TGTGCCAGCAGTGAGGGGGGACCGCCTGCGTACGAGCAGTACTTC.

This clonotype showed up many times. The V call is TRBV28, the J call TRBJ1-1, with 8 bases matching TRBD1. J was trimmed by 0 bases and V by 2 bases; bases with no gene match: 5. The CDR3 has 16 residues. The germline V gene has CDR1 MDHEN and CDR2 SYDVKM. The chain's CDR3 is CASSLKAGGLNTEAFF. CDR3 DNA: TGTGCCAGCAGTTTAAAGGCAGGGGGCCTGAACACTGAAGCTTTCTTT.

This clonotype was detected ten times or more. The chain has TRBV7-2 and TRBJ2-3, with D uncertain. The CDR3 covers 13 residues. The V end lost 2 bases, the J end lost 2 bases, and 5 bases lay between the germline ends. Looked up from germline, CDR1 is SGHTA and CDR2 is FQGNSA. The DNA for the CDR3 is TGTGCCAGCAGCTTAAGTCCCACAGATACGCAGTATTTT. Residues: CASSLSPTDTQYF.

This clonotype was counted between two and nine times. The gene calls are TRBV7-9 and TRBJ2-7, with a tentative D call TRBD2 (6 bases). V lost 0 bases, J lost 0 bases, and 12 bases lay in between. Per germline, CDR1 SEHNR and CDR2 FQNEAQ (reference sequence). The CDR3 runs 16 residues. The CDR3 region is CASSLAGGMSSYEQYF. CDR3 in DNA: TGTGCCAGCAGCTTAGCGGGGGGAATGAGCTCCTACGAGCAGTACTTC.

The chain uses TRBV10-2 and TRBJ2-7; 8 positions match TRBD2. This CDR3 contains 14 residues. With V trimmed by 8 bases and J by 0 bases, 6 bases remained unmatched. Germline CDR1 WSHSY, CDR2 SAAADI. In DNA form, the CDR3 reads TGCGCCAGCGGGGGTAGCGGGGCCTCCTACGAGCAGTACTTC. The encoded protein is CASGGSGASYEQYF.

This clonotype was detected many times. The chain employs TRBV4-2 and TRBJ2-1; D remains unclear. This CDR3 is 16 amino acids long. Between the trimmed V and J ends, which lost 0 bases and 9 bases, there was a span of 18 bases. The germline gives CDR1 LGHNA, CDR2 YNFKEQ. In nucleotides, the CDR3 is TGTGCCAGCAGCCAAGATGATGATGGTAGCCCCACTGAGCAGTTCTTC. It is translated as CASSQDDDGSPTEQFF.

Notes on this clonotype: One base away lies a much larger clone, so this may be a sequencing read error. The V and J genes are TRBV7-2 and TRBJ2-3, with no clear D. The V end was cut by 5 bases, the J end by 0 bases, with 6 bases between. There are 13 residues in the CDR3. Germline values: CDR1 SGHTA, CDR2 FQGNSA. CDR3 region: CASSGESTDTQYF. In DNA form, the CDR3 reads TGTGCCAGCAGCGGGGAAAGCACAGATACGCAGTATTTT.

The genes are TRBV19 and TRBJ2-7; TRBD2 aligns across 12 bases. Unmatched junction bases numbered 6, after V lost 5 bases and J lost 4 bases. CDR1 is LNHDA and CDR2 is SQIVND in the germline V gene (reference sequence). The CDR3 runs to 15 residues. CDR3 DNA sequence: TGTGCCAGTAGTCCTAGCGGGGGGGCCGCTTACGAGCAGTACTTC. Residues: CASSPSGGAAYEQYF. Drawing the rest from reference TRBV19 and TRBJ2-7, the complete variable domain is DGGITQSPKYLFRKEGQNVTLSCEQNLNHDAMYWYRQDPGQGLRLIYYSQIVNDFQKGDIAEGYSVSREKKESFPLTVTSAQKNPTAFYLCASSPSGGAAYEQYFGPGTRLTVT.

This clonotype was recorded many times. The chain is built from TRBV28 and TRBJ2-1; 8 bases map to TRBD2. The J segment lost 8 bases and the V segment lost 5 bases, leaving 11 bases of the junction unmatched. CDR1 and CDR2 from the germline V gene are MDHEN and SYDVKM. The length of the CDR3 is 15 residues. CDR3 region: CASSARGGGGDEQFF. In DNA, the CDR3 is TGTGCCAGCAGTGCCCGGGGGGGGGGCGGCGATGAGCAGTTCTTC.